The sequence of this TCR beta chain was determined in a study of post-analysis software for immune sequencing data. V was pared by 4 bases and J by 6 bases, with 17 bases between. Looked up from germline, CDR1 is SGHKS and CDR2 is YYEKEE (reference sequence). This CDR3 region has 14 residues. The study, taken as a whole, reports: Patients had higher frequencies than controls of a few TRBV segments, including TRBV5-6, TRBV5-1 and TRBV20-1. Clustering by F measure revealed strong co-clustering among samples prepared together in one batch.

As for this clonotype: Its antigen is not known.

The TCR beta cDNA libraries contained unique molecular identifiers. TCRdb recomputed calls from the PCR reads with MiXCR, one row per CDR3 protein. The sample carries 650,000 to 900,000 distinct CDR3 sequences, approximately 44% recorded once. The specimen was blood. The V call is TRBV5-5, the J call TRBJ2-7; possible D gene TRBD1, 5 bases. The TCR was taken from a girl between 10 and 17 years old with multiple sclerosis. The DNA for the CDR3 is TGTGCCAGCAGCGGCGGCAGGGCTCAGGGCGAGCAGTACTTC. It is translated as CASSGGRAQGEQYF.